One sample yielded the 30 T cell receptor beta chains listed below, sequenced in a study of blood T cell repertoires in COVID-19. Profiling relied on immunoSEQ multiplex PCR, and the TCRdb table lists in-frame clones only, not all of them. The sample lists some 190,000 clones; around 88% were seen once. Specimen: peripheral blood. All receptors derive from a man aged 18 to 30 with active or convalescent COVID-19.

Concerning this clone itself: This specimen includes other DNA sequences encoding the same CDR3. The DNA of the CDR3 is TGTGCCAGCAGCTTAGCGGTGACAGGGGGTAAAGCTTTCTTT. This codes for CASSLAVTGGKAFF. The V and J genes are TRBV11-2 and TRBJ1-1, with 9 bases fitting TRBD1. Trimming at V came to 1 base and at J to 9 bases, leaving 6 bases not matched to a gene. Germline V gene data show CDR1 as SGHAT and CDR2 as FQNNGV. The CDR3 contains 14 residues.

This rearrangement joins TRBV10-3 to TRBJ1-6; the match to TRBD1 covers 9 bases. The CDR3 is 13 amino acids. Per germline, CDR1 ENHRY and CDR2 SYGVKD. Unmatched junction bases numbered 6, after V lost 11 bases and J lost 7 bases. The CDR3 bases are TGTGCCTCTGTCGGGACAGGGAATTCACCCCTCCACTTT. Translating gives CASVGTGNSPLHF.

The genes are TRBV5-6 and TRBJ1-5, with TRBD1 matching over 9 bases. The CDR3 sequence is 18 residues long. V was clipped by 2 bases and J by 0 bases; unmatched bases: 9. CDR1 and CDR2 from the germline V gene are SGHDT and YYEEEE. This chain's CDR3 is CASSFWDRAVLSNQPQHF. CDR3 bases: TGTGCCAGCAGCTTTTGGGACAGGGCAGTTCTTAGCAATCAGCCCCAGCATTTT.

The V call is TRBV27, the J call TRBJ2-1; D possibly corresponds to TRBD2 (6 bases). V shed 6 bases and J shed 5 bases, with 17 bases lying between them. Germline V gene sequence: CDR1 MNHEY, CDR2 SMNVEV (reference sequence). The CDR3 is 15 amino acids. The CDR3 nucleotides read TGTGCCAGCAGAACTCGAGCTAGCGCCCACAATGAGCAGTTCTTC. Residues: CASRTRASAHNEQFF.

This clone is a singleton in its sample. The chain has TRBV18 and TRBJ1-2; D is undetermined. Trimming cost V 0 bases and J 1 base, with 6 bases left between them. The germline V gene encodes CDR1 KGHSH and CDR2 LQKENI. The CDR3 totals 14 residues. The CDR3 region is CASSPPLVNYGYTF. The CDR3, as DNA: TGTGCCAGCTCACCACCGTTAGTTAACTATGGCTACACCTTC.

A single count supports this clone. This chain joins TRBV4-2 and TRBJ2-3; TRBD2 matches at 8 bases. Germline loops: CDR1 LGHNA, CDR2 YNFKEQ. The CDR3 extends over 15 amino acids. J was trimmed by 7 bases and V by 4 bases; bases with no gene match: 10. The CDR3 is CASSRSAGVTHTQYF. CDR3 nucleotides: TGTGCCAGCAGCCGTTCAGCGGGAGTCACGCATACGCAGTATTTT.

This clone was detected once. The chain employs TRBV2 and TRBJ1-5; weak D call: TRBD1 (6 bases). The V gene lost 0 bases and the J gene lost 6 bases, with 12 bases spanning the gap. CDR1 SNHLY and CDR2 FYNNEI come from the germline V gene. The CDR3 is 15 amino acids. CDR3 in DNA: TGTGCCAGCAGTGAAGCGTTGCAGGGGCGTCAGCCCCAGCATTTT. It encodes CASSEALQGRQPQHF.

The chain links TRBV30 to TRBJ1-2; the D is unclear. In germline, CDR1 is GTSNPN, CDR2 SVGIG (reference sequence). V lost 4 bases and J lost 4, with 10 bases in between. This CDR3 has 12 amino acids. The DNA for the CDR3 is TGTGCCTGGATAACCCGCAGCTATGGCTACACCTTC. It is translated as CAWITRSYGYTF. Using reference TRBV30 and TRBJ1-2 for the parts outside the CDR3, the full variable domain is SQTIHQWPATLVQPVGSPLSLECTVEGTSNPNLYWYRQAAGRGLQLLFYSVGIGQISSEVPQNLSASRPQDRQFILSSKKLLLSDSGFYLCAWITRSYGYTFGSGTRLTVV.

This rearrangement joins TRBV4-2 to TRBJ2-1, with 13 bases lining up with TRBD2. This CDR3 has 17 amino acids. The V gene's germline CDR1 is LGHNA and CDR2 YNFKEQ. V trimming: 1 base; J trimming: 6 bases; junction bases outside the gene matches: 6. The CDR3 region has the DNA TGTGCCAGCAGCCAAGCCAGAGGGACTAGCGGGATCAATGAGCAGTTCTTC. Translating gives CASSQARGTSGINEQFF.

The V gene is TRBV24-1, the J gene TRBJ2-7; TRBD2 might be the D (6 bases). The V end was cut by 3 bases, the J end by 2 bases, with 16 bases between. The CDR3 extends over 16 amino acids. The V gene's germline CDR1 is KGHDR and CDR2 SFDVKD. For the CDR3, the DNA is TGTGCCACCAGTGATATCTCGGGACTGGAGACCTACGAGCAGTACTTC. Translated: CATSDISGLETYEQYF.

In nucleotides, the CDR3 is TGTGCCAGCAGGACAGGCTATGGCTACACCTTC. This encodes CASRTGYGYTF. The chain uses TRBV6-5 and TRBJ1-2; perhaps TRBD1 as D (6 bases). Trimming shortened V by 6 bases and J by 4 bases, and 6 bases separated the two germline ends. The germline gives CDR1 MNHEY, CDR2 SVGAGI. This CDR3 is 11 amino acids long.

The chain joins TRBV9 to TRBJ2-6; 8 positions agree with TRBD2. The junction had 5 bases not matched to a gene; V was cut back by 0 bases and J by 3 bases. Germline CDR1 and CDR2: SGDLS and YYNGEE. This CDR3 is built from 17 residues. The CDR3 coding sequence is TGTGCCAGCAGCGTAGCTGTGACTAGCGTTGGGGCCAACGTCCTGACTTTC. It yields the protein CASSVAVTSVGANVLTF.

This chain links TRBV6-5 with TRBJ1-2; 7 bases fit TRBD1. J was trimmed by 5 bases and V by 1 base; bases with no gene match: 7. The CDR3 has 15 amino acids. The germline CDR1 and CDR2 sequences are MNHEY and SVGAGI. CDR3 loop: CASSYFHDRDYGYTF. The CDR3 DNA is TGTGCCAGCAGTTACTTCCATGACAGGGATTATGGCTACACCTTC.

This CDR3 is CAIAGTADSPLHF. CDR3 coding DNA: TGTGCCATCGCCGGGACAGCAGATTCACCCCTCCACTTT. The chain uses TRBV10-3 and TRBJ1-6, with TRBD1 matching 7 bases. V shed 8 bases and J 8 bases; nucleotides not matched to a gene: 6. This CDR3 is 13 amino acids long. Germline assignment: CDR1 ENHRY and CDR2 SYGVKD.

V is TRBV30 and J is TRBJ2-5, with D perhaps TRBD2 (5 bases). Trimming left V 3 bases short and J 14 bases short, with 22 bases between. This CDR3 is 13 amino acids long. Germline loops: CDR1 GTSNPN, CDR2 SVGIG (reference sequence). The CDR3 loop is CAWSTSPSGSGYF. As DNA, the CDR3 is TGTGCCTGGAGCACTTCTCCGTCTGGGAGCGGCTACTTC.

This CDR3 is CASSPFGGTSGVTDTQYF. For the CDR3, the DNA is TGTGCCAGCAGTCCCTTCGGGGGGACTAGCGGGGTCACAGATACGCAGTATTTT. The rearrangement joins TRBV6-4 to TRBJ2-3; 13 positions match TRBD2. CDR3 length: 18 amino acids. V dropped 5 bases and J dropped 2; count of bases not matched to a gene: 10. Germline CDR1 and CDR2: MRHNA and SNTAGT.

J is TRBJ2-7 and V is TRBV10-3; TRBD1 agrees at 10 bases. J gave up 4 bases and V 7 bases, and 10 bases lay outside the gene matches. Germline values: CDR1 ENHRY, CDR2 SYGVKD. The CDR3 covers 15 residues. CDR3 coding DNA: TGTGCCATCACCCGGACAGGGGGAAGTCGGTACGAGCAGTACTTC. Protein: CAITRTGGSRYEQYF.

The CDR3, as DNA: TGTGCCAGTAGTAAACCCGCGGGAGCCACCTACGAGCAGTACTTC. Its protein is CASSKPAGATYEQYF. The chain joins TRBV19 to TRBJ2-7; 7 nucleotides line up with TRBD2. V lost 4 bases, J lost 2 bases, and 8 bases stayed unmatched. This CDR3 comprises 15 residues. The germline V gene has CDR1 LNHDA and CDR2 SQIVND (reference sequence).

This clone was detected only once. The chain uses TRBV5-1 and TRBJ2-3; 7 bases match TRBD2. V trimming: 4 bases; J trimming: 4 bases; junction bases outside the gene matches: 9. This CDR3 is 15 amino acids long. Germline CDR1 and CDR2: SGHRS and YFSETQ. CDR3 coding DNA: TGCGCCAGCAGCCGCTTGACTAGCTTGGCAGATACGCAGTATTTT. Translated, it gives CASSRLTSLADTQYF.

The chain joins TRBV6-1 to TRBJ2-7; D is uncertain. Trimming left V 1 base short and J 3 bases short, with 13 bases between. The V gene's germline CDR1 is MNHNS and CDR2 SASEGT. The CDR3 has 15 residues. The CDR3 sequence is CASSEGAEGYYEQYF. The CDR3 DNA reads as TGTGCCAGCAGTGAAGGGGCCGAAGGCTACTACGAGCAGTACTTC.

This clone has only a few counts. J is TRBJ1-2 and V is TRBV2, with a possible D match to TRBD1 (5 bases). Germline V gene sequence: CDR1 SNHLY, CDR2 FYNNEI. Trimming stripped 6 bases from V and 6 bases from J, with 11 bases between. The CDR3 has 12 amino acids. CDR3 in DNA: TGTGCCAGCAGGGGGCTATCTGATGGCTACACCTTC. Residues: CASRGLSDGYTF. Full variable domain (outside the CDR3, taken from reference TRBV2 and TRBJ1-2): EPEVTQTPSHQVTQMGQEVILRCVPISNHLYFYWYRQILGQKVEFLVSFYNNEISEKSEIFDDQFSVERPDGSNFTLKIRSTKLEDSAMYFCASRGLSDGYTFGSGTRLTVV.

V usage is TRBV5-1 and J usage is TRBJ1-2, with a tentative D call TRBD1 (6 bases). Germline V gene lookup returns CDR1 SGHRS and CDR2 YFSETQ. V was shortened by 1 base and J by 6 bases, with 13 bases between the two germline ends. The CDR3 is 14 amino acids. For the CDR3, the DNA is TGCGCCAGCAGCTTGCTACAGGGTACGGATGGCTACACCTTC. Amino acid sequence: CASSLLQGTDGYTF.

The table lists this clone with a few counts. This chain joins TRBV7-9 and TRBJ1-1, with D perhaps TRBD1 (5 bases). Germline loops: CDR1 SEHNR, CDR2 FQNEAQ (reference sequence). Trimming removed 5 bases from V and 0 bases from J, with 10 bases in between. This CDR3 contains 14 residues. In DNA form, the CDR3 reads TGTGCCAGCAGCCGCACGGGGGTGAACACTGAAGCTTTCTTT. Encoded protein: CASSRTGVNTEAFF.

This chain joins TRBV9 and TRBJ1-1, with D perhaps TRBD1 (5 bases). The CDR3 loop spans 15 amino acids. From germline, CDR1 is SGDLS and CDR2 YYNGEE. V was clipped by 2 bases and J by 4 bases, with 15 bases between them. CDR3 sequence: CASSVFQGGLTEAFF. In DNA, the CDR3 is TGTGCCAGCAGCGTGTTCCAGGGAGGGCTCACTGAAGCTTTCTTT.

The V call is TRBV3-1 (or the pseudogene TRBV3-2), the J call TRBJ1-1, with D possibly matching TRBD1 (5 bases). Germline loops: CDR1 LGHDT, CDR2 YNNKEL (reference sequence). The V gene lost 8 bases and the J gene lost 6 bases, with 16 bases spanning the gap. This CDR3 has 13 amino acids. CDR3 loop: CASSAREVAEAFF. Here the CDR3 DNA reads TGTGCCAGCTCGGCCAGGGAGGTTGCTGAAGCTTTCTTT.

The chain joins TRBV19 to TRBJ2-2, with D possibly TRBD1 on 6 matching bases. CDR3 size: 17 residues. Per the germline V gene, CDR1 is LNHDA and CDR2 is SQIVND (reference sequence). V lost 6 bases to trimming and J lost 5 bases, with 22 bases between them. The CDR3 region is CASSPQTGQIITGELFF. As DNA, the CDR3 is TGTGCCAGTAGCCCCCAGACTGGACAGATAATTACCGGGGAGCTGTTTTTT.

This chain joins TRBV5-1 and TRBJ2-5; 8 bases match TRBD1. This CDR3 spans 16 amino acids. Per the germline V gene, CDR1 is SGHRS and CDR2 is YFSETQ. Trimming cost V 4 bases and J 0 bases; bases outside gene matches: 8. As DNA, the CDR3 is TGCGCCAGCAGCAGGCCGGGACAGGAGAACCAAGAGACCCAGTACTTC. Translating gives CASSRPGQENQETQYF.

The rearrangement uses TRBV11-2 and TRBJ2-2, with 7 bases aligning to TRBD1. Germline V gives CDR1 SGHAT, CDR2 FQNNGV. V was clipped by 5 bases and J by 2 bases; unmatched bases: 8. The CDR3 is made up of 16 amino acids. CDR3 nucleotides: TGTGCCAGCAGCAGCTACAGGGGCCCAAACACCGGGGAGCTGTTTTTT. It specifies CASSSYRGPNTGELFF.

The chain carries TRBV30 and TRBJ1-4; the match to TRBD1 covers 7 bases. Germline CDR1 reads GTSNPN; CDR2 reads SVGIG (reference sequence). There are 12 residues in the CDR3. Trimming removed 4 bases from V and 8 bases from J; junction bases left unmatched: 4. The CDR3: CAWKDRNEKLFF. The DNA of the CDR3 is TGTGCCTGGAAGGACAGGAACGAAAAACTGTTTTTT.

The V and J genes are TRBV10-2 and TRBJ1-2; TRBD1 matches 7 bases. Germline V gives CDR1 WSHSY, CDR2 SAAADI. Unmatched junction bases numbered 6, after V lost 4 bases and J lost 4 bases. This CDR3 contains 14 residues. The CDR3 reads CASSAAGTVYGYTF. The CDR3 DNA reads TGCGCCAGCAGTGCGGCCGGGACAGTCTATGGCTACACCTTC.